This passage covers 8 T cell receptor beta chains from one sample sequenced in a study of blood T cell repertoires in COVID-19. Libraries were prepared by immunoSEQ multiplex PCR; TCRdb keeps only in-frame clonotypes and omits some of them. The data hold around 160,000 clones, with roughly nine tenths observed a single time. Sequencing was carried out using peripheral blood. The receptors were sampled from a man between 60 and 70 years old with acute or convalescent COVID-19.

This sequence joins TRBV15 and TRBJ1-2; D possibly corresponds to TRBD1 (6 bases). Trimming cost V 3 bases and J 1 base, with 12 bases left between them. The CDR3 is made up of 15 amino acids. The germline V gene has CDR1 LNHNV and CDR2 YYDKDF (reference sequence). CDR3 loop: CATSRSGDLNYGYTF. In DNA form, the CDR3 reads TGTGCCACCAGCAGGTCAGGGGATCTTAACTATGGCTACACCTTC.

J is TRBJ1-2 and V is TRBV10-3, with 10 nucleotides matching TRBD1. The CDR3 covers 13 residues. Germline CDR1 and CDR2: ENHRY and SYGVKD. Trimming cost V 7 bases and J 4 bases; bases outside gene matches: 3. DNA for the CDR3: TGTGCCATCACCGACAGGGGGCTCTATGGCTACACCTTC. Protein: CAITDRGLYGYTF.

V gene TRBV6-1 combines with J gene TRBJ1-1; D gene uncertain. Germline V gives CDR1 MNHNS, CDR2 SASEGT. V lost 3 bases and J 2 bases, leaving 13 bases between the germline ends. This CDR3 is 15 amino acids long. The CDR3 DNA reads TGTGCCAGCAGTGACACCGGGATCCTTAACACTGAAGCTTTCTTT. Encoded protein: CASSDTGILNTEAFF.

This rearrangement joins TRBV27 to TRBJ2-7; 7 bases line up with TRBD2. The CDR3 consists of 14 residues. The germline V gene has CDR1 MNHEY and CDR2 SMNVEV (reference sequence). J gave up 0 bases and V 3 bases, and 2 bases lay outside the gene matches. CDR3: CASSFASGSYEQYF. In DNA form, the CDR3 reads TGTGCCAGCAGTTTCGCTAGCGGCTCCTACGAGCAGTACTTC.

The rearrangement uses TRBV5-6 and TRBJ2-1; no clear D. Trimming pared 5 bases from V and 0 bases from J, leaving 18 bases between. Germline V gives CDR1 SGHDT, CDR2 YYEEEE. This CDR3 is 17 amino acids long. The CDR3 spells CASSSFGFRNSYNEQFF. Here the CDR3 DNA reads TGTGCCAGCAGTTCATTTGGGTTCAGGAACTCCTACAATGAGCAGTTCTTC.

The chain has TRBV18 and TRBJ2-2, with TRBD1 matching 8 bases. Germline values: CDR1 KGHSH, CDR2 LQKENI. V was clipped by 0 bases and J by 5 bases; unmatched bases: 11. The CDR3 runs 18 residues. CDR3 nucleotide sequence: TGTGCCAGCTCACCACCTAACCCTTCACAGGGGGGTACCGGGGAGCTGTTTTTT. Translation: CASSPPNPSQGGTGELFF. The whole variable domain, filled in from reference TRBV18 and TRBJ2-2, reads NAGVMQNPRHLVRRRGQEARLRCSPMKGHSHVYWYRQLPEEGLKFMVYLQKENIIDESGMPKERFSAEFPKEGPSILRIQQVVRGDSAAYFCASSPPNPSQGGTGELFFGEGSRLTVL.

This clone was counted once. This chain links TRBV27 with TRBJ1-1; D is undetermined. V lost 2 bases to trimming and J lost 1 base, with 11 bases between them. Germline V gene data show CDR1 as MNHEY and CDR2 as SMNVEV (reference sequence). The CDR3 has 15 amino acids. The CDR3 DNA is TGTGCCAGCAGTTTAGGTGTGGGCGCGAACACTGAAGCTTTCTTT. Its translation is CASSLGVGANTEAFF.

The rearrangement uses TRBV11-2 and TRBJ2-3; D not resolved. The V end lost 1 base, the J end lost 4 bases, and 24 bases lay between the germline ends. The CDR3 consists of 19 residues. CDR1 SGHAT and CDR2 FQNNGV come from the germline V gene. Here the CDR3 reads CASSLGGSRTTFPPDTQYF. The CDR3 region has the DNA TGTGCCAGCAGCTTAGGTGGGTCGAGAACTACCTTCCCCCCAGATACGCAGTATTTT. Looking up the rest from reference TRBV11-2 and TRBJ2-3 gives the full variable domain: EAGVAQSPRYKIIEKRQSVAFWCNPISGHATLYWYQQILGQGPKLLIQFQNNGVVDDSQLPKDRFSAERLKGVDSTLKIQPAKLEDSAVYLCASSLGGSRTTFPPDTQYFGPGTRLTVL.